The following is a T cell receptor beta chain sequence with its context. This record comes from a study of T cell changes during pregnancy in multiple sclerosis. Measured with immunoSEQ multiplex PCR; TCRdb has only the in-frame clones, and not every one. The sample lists tens of thousands of clones; around 89% were seen once. After removal of 2 bases from V and 6 bases from J, the junction contained 2 bases not matched to a gene. The V gene's germline CDR1 is LGHNA and CDR2 YSLEER. The CDR3 totals 13 residues. The sequences come from CD4+ T cells from peripheral blood mononuclear cells, collected in the first trimester of pregnancy. The receptor's source is a female donor in good health, enrolled as a control in a pregnancy study. This sequence joins TRBV4-3 and TRBJ1-2, with 8 bases fitting TRBD1. This chain's CDR3 is CASSQQGAHGYTF. Here the CDR3 DNA reads TGCGCCAGCAGCCAACAGGGGGCGCATGGCTACACCTTC.